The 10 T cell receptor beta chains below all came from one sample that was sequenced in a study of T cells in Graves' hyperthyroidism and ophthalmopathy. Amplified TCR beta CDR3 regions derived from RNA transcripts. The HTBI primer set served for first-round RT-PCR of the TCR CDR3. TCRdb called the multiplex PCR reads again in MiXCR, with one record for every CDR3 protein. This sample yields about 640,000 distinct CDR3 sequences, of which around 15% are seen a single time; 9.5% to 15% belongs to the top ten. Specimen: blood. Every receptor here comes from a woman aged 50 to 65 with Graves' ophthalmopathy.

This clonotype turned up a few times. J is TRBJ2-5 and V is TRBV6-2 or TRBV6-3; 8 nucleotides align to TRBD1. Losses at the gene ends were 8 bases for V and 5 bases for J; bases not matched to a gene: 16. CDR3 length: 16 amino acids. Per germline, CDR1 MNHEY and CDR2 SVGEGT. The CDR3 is CASRPLDRGLLETQYF. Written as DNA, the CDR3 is TGTGCCAGCCGTCCTCTCGACAGGGGCCTCCTCGAGACCCAGTACTTC.

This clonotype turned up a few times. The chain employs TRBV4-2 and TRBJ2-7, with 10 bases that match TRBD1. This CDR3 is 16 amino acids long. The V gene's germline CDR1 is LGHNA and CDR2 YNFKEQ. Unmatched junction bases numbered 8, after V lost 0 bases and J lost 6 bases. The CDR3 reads CASSQDPRDRGPEQYF. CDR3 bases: TGTGCCAGCAGCCAAGACCCCCGGGACAGGGGCCCCGAGCAGTACTTC.

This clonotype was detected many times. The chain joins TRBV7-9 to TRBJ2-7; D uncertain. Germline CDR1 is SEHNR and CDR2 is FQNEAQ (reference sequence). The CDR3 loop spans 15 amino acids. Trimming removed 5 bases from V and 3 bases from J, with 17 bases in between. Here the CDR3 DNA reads TGTGCCAGCAGCCCTAGAGGCGGTGGGGACTACGAGCAGTACTTC. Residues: CASSPRGGGDYEQYF.

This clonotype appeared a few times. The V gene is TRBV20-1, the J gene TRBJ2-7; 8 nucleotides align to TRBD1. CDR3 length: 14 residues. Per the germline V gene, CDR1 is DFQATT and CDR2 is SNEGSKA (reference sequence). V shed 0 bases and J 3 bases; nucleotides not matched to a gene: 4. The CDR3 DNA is TGCAGTGCTAGAGACCCGGGGACAGGCTACGAGCAGTACTTC. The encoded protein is CSARDPGTGYEQYF.

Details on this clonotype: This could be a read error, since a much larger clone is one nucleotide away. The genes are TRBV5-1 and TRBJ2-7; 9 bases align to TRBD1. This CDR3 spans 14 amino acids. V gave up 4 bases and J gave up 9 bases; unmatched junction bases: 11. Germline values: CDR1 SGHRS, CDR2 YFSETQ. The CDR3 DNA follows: TGCGCCAGCAGCCCCGGGACAGGGAAGCGGGGGCAGTACTTC. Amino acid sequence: CASSPGTGKRGQYF.

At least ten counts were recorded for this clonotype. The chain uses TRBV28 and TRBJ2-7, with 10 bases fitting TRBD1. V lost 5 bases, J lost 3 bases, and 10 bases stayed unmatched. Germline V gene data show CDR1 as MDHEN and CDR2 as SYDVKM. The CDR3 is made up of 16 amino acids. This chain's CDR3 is CASSGTSGDRGYEQYF. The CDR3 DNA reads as TGTGCCAGCAGTGGTACCTCGGGGGACAGGGGCTACGAGCAGTACTTC.

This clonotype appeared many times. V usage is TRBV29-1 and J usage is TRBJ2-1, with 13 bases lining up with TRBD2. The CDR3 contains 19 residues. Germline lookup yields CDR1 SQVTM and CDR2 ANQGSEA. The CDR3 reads CGWGTTSGRSGPSYNEQFF. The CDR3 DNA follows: TGCGGTTGGGGAACGACTAGCGGGAGGTCGGGCCCTTCCTACAATGAGCAGTTCTTC.

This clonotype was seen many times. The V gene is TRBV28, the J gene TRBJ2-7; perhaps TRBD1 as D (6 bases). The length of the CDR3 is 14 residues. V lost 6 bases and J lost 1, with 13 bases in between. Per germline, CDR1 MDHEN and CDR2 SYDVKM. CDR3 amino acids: CASRLRQVSYEQYF. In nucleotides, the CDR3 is TGTGCCAGCAGGCTAAGACAGGTTTCCTACGAGCAGTACTTC.

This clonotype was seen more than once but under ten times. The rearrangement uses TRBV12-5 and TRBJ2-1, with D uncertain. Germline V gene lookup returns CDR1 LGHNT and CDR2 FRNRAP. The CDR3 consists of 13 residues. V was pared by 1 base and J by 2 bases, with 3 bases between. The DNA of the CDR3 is TGTGCTAGTGGTTTGGAGACCTACAATGAGCAGTTCTTC. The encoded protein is CASGLETYNEQFF.

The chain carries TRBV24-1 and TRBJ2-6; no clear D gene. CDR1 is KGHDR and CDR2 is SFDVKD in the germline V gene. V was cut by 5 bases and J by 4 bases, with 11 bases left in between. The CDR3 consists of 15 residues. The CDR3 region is CATSVVISGANVLTF. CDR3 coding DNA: TGTGCCACCAGTGTCGTTATTTCCGGGGCCAACGTCCTGACTTTC.